This TCR beta chain was recovered during a study of early stage breast cancer tumors. V gave up 2 bases and J gave up 3 bases, with 11 bases separating them. This CDR3 contains 15 residues. The germline gives CDR1 MRHNA, CDR2 SNTAGT. Data came from immunoSEQ multiplex PCR; TCRdb stores just in-frame clones and leaves some out. The sample carries 25,000 to 30,000 clones, less than 75% recorded once. Specimen: breast tumor tissue. The chain couples TRBV6-4 to TRBJ2-1; D not certain. The TCR comes from a person in their fifties or sixties with breast cancer. The CDR3 region is CASSDGVEGYNEQFF. As DNA, the CDR3 is TGTGCCAGCAGTGACGGGGTCGAAGGCTACAATGAGCAGTTCTTC.